Below, 5 T cell receptor beta chains from the same sample are listed, as sequenced in a study of control samples from healthy donors and cancer patients. Clones were read by immunoSEQ multiplex PCR, and TCRdb kept only the in-frame ones, dropping some. This sample has about 150,000 clones, with 90% to 95% found just once. The sequenced material came from blood. The origin of the receptors is a woman aged 25 to 39 in good health.

The genes are TRBV3-1 (or the pseudogene TRBV3-2) and TRBJ2-7, with 13 bases lining up with TRBD2. Trimming removed 5 bases from V and 7 bases from J; junction bases left unmatched: 11. This CDR3 spans 16 amino acids. CDR1 is LGHDT and CDR2 is YNNKEL in the germline V gene (reference sequence). The CDR3 sequence is CASSTGTSGVLGEQYF. The CDR3 bases are TGTGCCAGCAGCACAGGGACTAGCGGGGTTTTGGGGGAGCAGTACTTC.

V and J are TRBV9 and TRBJ1-3, with D tentatively TRBD1 (5 bases). V was shortened by 7 bases and J by 2 bases, with 13 bases between the two germline ends. This CDR3 has 14 amino acids. CDR1 is SGDLS, CDR2 YYNGEE, per germline. Here the CDR3 reads CASSGTEAGNTIYF. The CDR3 DNA sequence: TGTGCCAGCTCTGGGACGGAAGCTGGAAACACCATATATTTT.

The chain couples TRBV7-9 to TRBJ2-1; possible D gene TRBD2, 6 bases. Germline CDR1 is SEHNR and CDR2 is FQNEAQ (reference sequence). The CDR3 runs 18 residues. V was cut by 5 bases and J by 4 bases, with 24 bases left in between. The CDR3 bases are TGTGCCAGCAGCCCCCAAGCGGAGCGGGCATGGTTGTACAATGAGCAGTTCTTC. As protein: CASSPQAERAWLYNEQFF.

This clone has only one observation. This chain connects TRBV2 to TRBJ2-1; TRBD2 matches 12 bases. The CDR3 length is 19 residues. CDR1 and CDR2 from the germline V gene are SNHLY and FYNNEI. V trimming: 3 bases; J trimming: 5 bases; junction bases outside the gene matches: 14. CDR3 loop: CASSDRLAGEWVANNEQFF. In nucleotides, the CDR3 is TGTGCCAGCAGTGACCGACTAGCGGGAGAGTGGGTTGCGAACAATGAGCAGTTCTTC.

The DNA for the CDR3 is TGTGCCAGCTCTCAGTCCAGGGGGACTGAAGCTTTCTTT. Its protein is CASSQSRGTEAFF. The J gene is TRBJ1-1, the V gene TRBV18; 7 bases line up with TRBD1. Per the germline V gene, CDR1 is KGHSH and CDR2 is LQKENI. The CDR3 covers 13 residues. With 6 bases clipped from V and 5 bases from J, the junction kept 6 bases outside the gene matches. Complete variable domain (other parts from reference TRBV18 and TRBJ1-1): NAGVMQNPRHLVRRRGQEARLRCSPMKGHSHVYWYRQLPEEGLKFMVYLQKENIIDESGMPKERFSAEFPKEGPSILRIQQVVRGDSAAYFCASSQSRGTEAFFGQGTRLTVV.